This is a list of T cell receptor beta chains from one sample in a study of cytomegalovirus exposure and HLA in healthy donors. Only in-frame clones appear in the TCRdb table, and some are missing; sequencing was by immunoSEQ multiplex PCR. Of roughly 99,000 clones listed, approximately 79% are singletons. Sequencing was carried out using PBMCs. The receptors shown here come from a male donor in good health and CMV-seronegative. Both conserved end residues are part of each CDR3. D genes are given only for firm matches. The listing skips clone size in some rows; elsewhere it reads once, few, many or a size class.

v_gene: TRBV30
abundance: NA
d_gene: TRBD1
len: 15
j_gene: TRBJ2-5
CDR3nt: TGTGCCTGGAGTGCAGCCCGGGGACAGTTCGAGACCCAGTACTTC
CDR3aa: CAWSAARGQFETQYF

v_gene: TRBV7-9
abundance: NA
d_gene: TRBD1
len: 16
j_gene: TRBJ1-1
CDR3nt: TGTGCCAGCAGCCCCGGGACAGGGTTTTTTTTCACTGAAGCTTTCTTT
CDR3aa: CASSPGTGFFFTEAFF

v_gene: TRBV2
abundance: NA
d_gene: NA
len: 15
j_gene: TRBJ1-2
CDR3nt: TGTGCCAGCAGTGAAGCTGGTCGGCAGGGAGGGGGCTACACCTTC
CDR3aa: CASSEAGRQGGGYTF

v_gene: TRBV11-2
abundance: NA
d_gene: NA
len: 15
j_gene: TRBJ2-1
CDR3nt: TGTGCCAGCAGCTTCCGGCGGAGGGGCGACAATGAGCAGTTCTTC
CDR3aa: CASSFRRRGDNEQFF

v_gene: TRBV2
abundance: NA
d_gene: NA
len: 13
j_gene: TRBJ1-5
CDR3nt: TGTGCCAGCGGTAGCTATAGCAATCAGCCCCAGCATTTT
CDR3aa: CASGSYSNQPQHF

v_gene: TRBV6-5
abundance: NA
d_gene: NA
len: 14
j_gene: TRBJ2-7
CDR3nt: TGTGCCAGCAGGAAGACAGCCCTCTCCTACGAGCAGTACTTC
CDR3aa: CASRKTALSYEQYF

v_gene: TRBV28
abundance: NA
d_gene: NA
len: 15
j_gene: TRBJ1-1
CDR3nt: TGTGCCAGCAGTTTATTTAGGGGGATGAACACTGAAGCTTTCTTT
CDR3aa: CASSLFRGMNTEAFF

v_gene: TRBV7-2
abundance: NA
d_gene: TRBD1
len: 15
j_gene: TRBJ1-5
CDR3nt: TGTGCCAGCAGCTTAAAATGGACAGGGGGTCAGCCCCAGCATTTT
CDR3aa: CASSLKWTGGQPQHF

v_gene: TRBV28
abundance: NA
d_gene: TRBD1
len: 16
j_gene: TRBJ2-2
CDR3nt: TGTGCCAGCACCCTCACCGGGACAGTGAACACCGGGGAGCTGTTTTTT
CDR3aa: CASTLTGTVNTGELFF

v_gene: TRBV7-3
abundance: NA
d_gene: NA
len: 13
j_gene: TRBJ1-1
CDR3nt: TGTGCCAGCGGAGAGGGAAGGAACACTGAAGCTTTCTTT
CDR3aa: CASGEGRNTEAFF

v_gene: TRBV29-1
abundance: NA
d_gene: NA
len: 14
j_gene: TRBJ2-1
CDR3nt: TGCAGCGTGTTTCCCAGGGGGGACCACAATGAGCAGTTCTTC
CDR3aa: CSVFPRGDHNEQFF

v_gene: TRBV27
abundance: few
d_gene: NA
len: 13
j_gene: TRBJ1-5
CDR3nt: TGTGCCAGCAGTAGCCAGGGGCGCCAGCCCCAGCATTTT
CDR3aa: CASSSQGRQPQHF

v_gene: TRBV9
abundance: NA
d_gene: TRBD1
len: 16
j_gene: TRBJ1-1
CDR3nt: TGTGCCAGCAGTGATAAGAGACAGGGAATGAACACTGAAGCTTTCTTT
CDR3aa: CASSDKRQGMNTEAFF

v_gene: TRBV19
abundance: once
d_gene: TRBD1
len: 14
j_gene: TRBJ2-3
CDR3nt: TGTGCCAGTAGTTTGGGACAGGGTGCTGGTACGCAGTATTTT
CDR3aa: CASSLGQGAGTQYF

v_gene: TRBV4-2
abundance: NA
d_gene: NA
len: 13
j_gene: TRBJ2-7
CDR3nt: TGTGCCAGCAGCCAAGAAGGCCAGGGCGAGCAGTACTTC
CDR3aa: CASSQEGQGEQYF

v_gene: TRBV9
abundance: few
d_gene: NA
len: 13
j_gene: TRBJ1-1
CDR3nt: TGTGCCAGCAGCGTATCCCGGGGGACTGAAGCTTTCTTT
CDR3aa: CASSVSRGTEAFF

v_gene: TRBV11-2
abundance: NA
d_gene: NA
len: 13
j_gene: TRBJ2-3
CDR3nt: TGTGCCAGCGCGGTAACTCGCACAGATACGCAGTATTTT
CDR3aa: CASAVTRTDTQYF

v_gene: TRBV13
abundance: once
d_gene: TRBD2
len: 16
j_gene: TRBJ2-3
CDR3nt: TGTGCCAGCAGCCTACGGACTAGCGGGATTACAGATACGCAGTATTTT
CDR3aa: CASSLRTSGITDTQYF

v_gene: TRBV28
abundance: NA
d_gene: NA
len: 11
j_gene: TRBJ1-4
CDR3nt: TGTGCCAGCACCCGAGAAGAAAAACTGTTTTTT
CDR3aa: CASTREEKLFF

v_gene: TRBV21-1
abundance: NA
d_gene: NA
len: 13
j_gene: TRBJ2-7
CDR3nt: TGTGCCAGAATACTTGACAGGGACTACGAGCAGTACTTC
CDR3aa: CARILDRDYEQYF

v_gene: TRBV5-1
abundance: NA
d_gene: NA
len: 17
j_gene: TRBJ2-2
CDR3nt: TGCGCCAGCAGCTTGGCCTTTGGGGGGAGTAACACCGGGGAGCTGTTTTTT
CDR3aa: CASSLAFGGSNTGELFF

v_gene: TRBV15
abundance: NA
d_gene: TRBD1
len: 14
j_gene: TRBJ1-5
CDR3nt: TGTGCCACCAGCTGGTCCGGACAGGGGGAGCCCCAGCATTTT
CDR3aa: CATSWSGQGEPQHF